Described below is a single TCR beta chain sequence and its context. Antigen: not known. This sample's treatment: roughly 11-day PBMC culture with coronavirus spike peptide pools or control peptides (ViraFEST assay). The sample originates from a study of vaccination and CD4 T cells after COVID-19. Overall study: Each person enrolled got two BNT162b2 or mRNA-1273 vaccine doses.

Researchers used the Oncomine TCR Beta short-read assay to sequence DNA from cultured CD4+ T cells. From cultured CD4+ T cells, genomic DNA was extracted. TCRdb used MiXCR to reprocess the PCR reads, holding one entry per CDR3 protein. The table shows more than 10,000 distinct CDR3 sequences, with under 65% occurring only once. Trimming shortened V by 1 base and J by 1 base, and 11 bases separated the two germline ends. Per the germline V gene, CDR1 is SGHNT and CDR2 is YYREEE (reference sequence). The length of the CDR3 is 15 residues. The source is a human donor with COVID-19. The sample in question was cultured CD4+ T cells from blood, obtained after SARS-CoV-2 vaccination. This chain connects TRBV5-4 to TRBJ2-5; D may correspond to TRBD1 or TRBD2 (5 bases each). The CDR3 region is CASSLSGPRQETQYF. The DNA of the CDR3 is TGTGCCAGCAGCTTGTCGGGACCGCGCCAAGAGACCCAGTACTTC.